This T cell receptor beta chain emerged from a study of Ad26.COV2.S vaccination and SARS-CoV-2 variants. Overall study findings and caveats: Substantial breadth in spike-specific CD8+ and CD4+ T cell responses was reportedly seen after vaccination. Vaccine and placebo recipients had similar non-spike TCR breadth.

V was shortened by 5 bases and J by 7 bases, with 9 bases between the two germline ends. The CDR3 totals 13 residues. The germline V gene encodes CDR1 SEHNR and CDR2 FQNEAQ (reference sequence). As concerns this clone: Its antigen is unknown.

Sequencing used immunoSEQ multiplex PCR; TCRdb keeps in-frame clones, though not all of them. The data hold over 110,000 clones, with just over 85% observed a single time. The rearrangement links TRBV7-9 to TRBJ1-6; D remains unclear. The receptor comes from a human donor who had recovered from COVID-19. The sequencing here drew on peripheral blood, taken after recovery from COVID-19. CDR3 protein: CASSASINSPLHF. As DNA, the CDR3 is TGTGCCAGCAGCGCCAGCATCAATTCACCCCTCCACTTT.